Listed below are T cell receptor beta chains from one sample, sequenced in a study of technical replicates of blood from a few donors. Sequencing was performed with immunoSEQ multiplex PCR; in TCRdb, only in-frame clones are kept and a portion is missing. The sample yields some 80,000 clones, 95% to 98% seen once. What was sequenced was T cells isolated from PBMCs. The receptor set was obtained from a human donor in good health. Both conserved end residues are part of each CDR3. The order of the fields is J gene, clone size, V gene, D gene, CDR3 DNA, CDR3 protein. A D gene is named only where the DNA matches it firmly. Clone sizes are given selectively: once, few, many, or a class where the clone is expanded.

TRBJ1-1	.	TRBV11-2	TRBD1	TGTGCCAGCAGCTCCAACACAGGGGGCAGAGAAGCTTTCTTT	CASSSNTGGREAFF
TRBJ2-3	.	TRBV10-3	TRBD2	TGTGCCATCAGTGAGCACCCAGCGGGAGATACAGATACGCAGTATTTT	CAISEHPAGDTDTQYF
TRBJ2-5	.	TRBV28	TRBD1	TGTGCCAGCAGTTCCAGACAGGGGTTGGAGACCCAGTACTTC	CASSSRQGLETQYF
TRBJ2-1	.	TRBV7-3	TRBD2	TGTGCCAGCAGCTTCAGCGGGGGGACATACAATGAGCAGTTCTTC	CASSFSGGTYNEQFF
TRBJ1-1	.	TRBV12-5	TRBD1	TGTGCTAGTGGTTTGATCATTACCGGGACAGATATGAACACTGAAGCTTTCTTT	CASGLIITGTDMNTEAFF
TRBJ1-2	.	TRBV6-5	.	TGTGCCAGCAGCTCCCTCGACAGGAACTATGGCTACACCTTC	CASSSLDRNYGYTF
TRBJ2-5	once	TRBV5-1	TRBD2	TGCGCCAGCAGCCTGGTGGCTAGCGGGAGCTCAGAGACCCAGTACTTC	CASSLVASGSSETQYF
TRBJ2-5	.	TRBV18	TRBD1	TGTGCCAGCTCATCACCGGGACAGCCTTCCCCTAGCCAAGAGACCCAGTACTTC	CASSSPGQPSPSQETQYF
TRBJ2-1	.	TRBV18	TRBD2	TGTGCCAGCTCACCACCCAGCGGGAGTTACTCCTACAATGAGCAGTTCTTC	CASSPPSGSYSYNEQFF
TRBJ2-7	.	TRBV19	TRBD1	TGTGCCAGTAGTCGCACCGGGACAGGGGGCTACGAGCAGTACTTC	CASSRTGTGGYEQYF
TRBJ1-5	.	TRBV27	.	TGTGCCAGCAGTGGACAGTTCAATCAGCCCCAGCATTTT	CASSGQFNQPQHF
TRBJ2-2	.	TRBV29-1	TRBD2	TGCAGCGTTGAGACAGGACAGTTGTGGGCGGGAGGGATGTACACCGGGGAGCTGTTTTTT	CSVETGQLWAGGMYTGELFF